One and the same sample provided the 17 T cell receptor beta chains below, sequenced in a study of T-cell reconstitution after alpha-beta-depleted transplantation in children. Using unique molecular identifiers, the investigators prepared the TCRbeta library. Each CDR3 protein gets one entry after TCRdb re-called the PCR reads with MiXCR. The profile shows around 440,000 distinct CDR3 sequences, under 20% of them singletons. Sequenced here: PBMCs, mostly from graft donor cells, sampled 360 days after TCRalphabeta/CD19-depleted stem cell transplant. All receptors come from a boy in the first two years of life who had a stem cell transplant for Wiskott-Aldrich syndrome, so the T cells may come from the graft donor.

The chain is built from TRBV11-1 and TRBJ2-1; 10 bases map to TRBD2. Trimming at V came to 0 bases and at J to 4 bases, leaving 21 bases not matched to a gene. CDR3 length: 22 residues. CDR1 and CDR2 (germline): SGHAT, FQDESV (reference sequence). CDR3 sequence (DNA): TGTGCCAGCAGCTTAGCTGGCTTGGGCGCTAGCGGGAGTTGGGGGGGATACAATGAGCAGTTCTTC. Its protein is CASSLAGLGASGSWGGYNEQFF.

For the CDR3, the DNA is TGTGCCAGCAGCTTACGGCGACTAGCGGAGCCGCCCAGCACAGATACGCAGTATTTT. It is translated as CASSLRRLAEPPSTDTQYF. This chain uses TRBV11-1 with TRBJ2-3; 9 nucleotides agree with TRBD2. Losses at the gene ends were 2 bases for V and 0 bases for J; bases not matched to a gene: 12. This CDR3 contains 19 residues. Germline CDR1 and CDR2: SGHAT and FQDESV (reference sequence).

Here the CDR3 DNA reads TGTGCCAGCTCTCGGACCCAGGGATTTCCTAAGCGGGAGCAGTACTTC. Its translation is CASSRTQGFPKREQYF. This chain connects TRBV2 to TRBJ2-7, with D perhaps given as TRBD1 or TRBD2 (5 bases each). The length of the CDR3 is 16 residues. CDR1 is SNHLY, CDR2 FYNNEI, per germline. Deletions cut 8 bases from V and 7 bases from J, with 27 bases between.

This clonotype has only a few counts. V usage is TRBV4-2 and J usage is TRBJ1-2, with 7 bases fitting TRBD1. The trim removed 3 bases at V and 4 bases at J, leaving 2 bases unmatched. Germline V gene data show CDR1 as LGHNA and CDR2 as YNFKEQ. This CDR3 comprises 13 residues. The chain's CDR3 is CASSQTGSYGYTF. The CDR3 DNA is TGTGCCAGCAGCCAGACAGGGAGCTATGGCTACACCTTC.

In this sample, this clonotype turned up a few times. The rearrangement links TRBV5-1 to TRBJ1-4; a weak D match, TRBD1 (5 bases). This CDR3 is 15 amino acids long. Trimming shortened V by 4 bases and J by 7 bases, and 17 bases separated the two germline ends. Germline lookup yields CDR1 SGHRS and CDR2 YFSETQ. CDR3 region: CASSLVGTGLEKLFF. The CDR3 region has the DNA TGCGCCAGCAGCCTCGTAGGGACGGGCCTTGAAAAACTGTTTTTT.

The chain employs TRBV12-3 or TRBV12-4 and TRBJ2-3, with 7 bases identical to TRBD2. The length of the CDR3 is 15 residues. Unmatched junction bases numbered 8, after V lost 6 bases and J lost 2 bases. CDR3 DNA sequence: TGTGCCAGCAGCCCCGATCTAGCGGACACAGATACGCAGTATTTT. Protein sequence: CASSPDLADTDTQYF.

J is TRBJ2-5 and V is TRBV24-1, with 7 bases matching TRBD1. Trimming took 4 bases from V and 1 from J; bases not matched to a gene: 8. CDR1 and CDR2 (germline): KGHDR, SFDVKD. This CDR3 has 16 amino acids. As DNA, the CDR3 is TGTGCCACCAGTGACTTCGCCGGACAGGTCCAAGAGACCCAGTACTTC. It translates to CATSDFAGQVQETQYF.

The chain has TRBV6-2 or TRBV6-3 and TRBJ2-1; D possibly corresponds to TRBD2 (5 bases). V was pared by 5 bases and J by 3 bases, with 8 bases between. Germline loops: CDR1 MNHEY, CDR2 SVGEGT. The CDR3 runs to 13 residues. CDR3 DNA: TGTGCCAGCAGTCGACGGGGCTACAATGAGCAGTTCTTC. Protein: CASSRRGYNEQFF.

This clonotype was observed a few times. The rearrangement joins TRBV12-3 or TRBV12-4 to TRBJ2-4; the D call may be TRBD1 or TRBD2 (7 bases each). Trimming took off 5 bases at V and 6 bases at J, with 14 bases between the two ends. CDR3 length equals 14 residues. The CDR3 sequence: CASSLQGGRNIQYF. CDR3 sequence (DNA): TGTGCCAGCAGTCTTCAGGGGGGGAGAAACATTCAGTACTTC.

The chain combines TRBV3-1 with TRBJ2-5, with D unresolved. The CDR3 covers 12 residues. With 3 bases removed from V and 5 bases from J, the gap between germline ends came to 7 bases. CDR1 is LGHDT, CDR2 YNNKEL, per germline (reference sequence). The CDR3 nucleotides read TGTGCCAGCAGCCAGCACGGGGAGACCCAGTACTTC. Its translation: CASSQHGETQYF.

This clonotype was counted between two and nine times. This chain links TRBV29-1 with TRBJ2-7, with D perhaps given as TRBD1 or TRBD2 (6 bases each). The CDR3 has 14 residues. The V and J ends lost 4 bases and 2 bases respectively, with 15 bases between them. Germline-derived CDR1 and CDR2 are SQVTM and ANQGSEA. The CDR3 spells CSVGGAGAAYEQYF. CDR3 coding DNA: TGCAGCGTTGGGGGGGCAGGGGCGGCCTACGAGCAGTACTTC.

The genes are TRBV5-1 and TRBJ2-1; D is unresolved. Germline lookup yields CDR1 SGHRS and CDR2 YFSETQ. This CDR3 comprises 12 residues. Trimming took 4 bases from V and 4 from J, leaving 6 bases between them. The CDR3 is CASSNVYNEQFF. The CDR3 DNA sequence: TGCGCCAGCAGCAACGTTTACAATGAGCAGTTCTTC.

This clonotype was seen only a few times. This chain uses TRBV9 with TRBJ2-7, with D maybe TRBD2 (5 bases). Between the trimmed V and J ends, which lost 4 bases and 5 bases, there was a span of 19 bases. This CDR3 is 15 amino acids long. CDR1 and CDR2 from the germline V gene are SGDLS and YYNGEE. CDR3: CASSPMGALPNEQYF. The CDR3 nucleotides read TGTGCCAGCAGCCCCATGGGAGCGTTACCTAACGAGCAGTACTTC.

V usage is TRBV21-1 and J usage is TRBJ2-5. TRBV21-1 is reported as a pseudogene. The CDR3 is made up of 14 amino acids. Here the CDR3 DNA reads TGTGCCAGCAGCAAAGGGCCTTGGGGGGAGACCCAGTACTTT. Its translation: CASSKGPWGETQYF.

V and J are TRBV11-2 and TRBJ2-7, with D unresolved. This CDR3 spans 13 amino acids. Germline CDR1 is SGHAT and CDR2 is FQNNGV. The ends were cut back, 6 bases at V and 2 bases at J, with 11 bases in the middle. The CDR3 protein is CASSHMRPYEQYF. DNA of the CDR3: TGTGCCAGCAGTCACATGCGTCCCTACGAGCAGTACTTC.

This sequence joins TRBV4-1 and TRBJ2-1; 9 nucleotides match TRBD2. J lost 4 bases, V lost 5 bases, and 9 bases had no gene match. The CDR3 contains 16 residues. The germline gives CDR1 MGHRA, CDR2 YSYEKL. In DNA form, the CDR3 reads TGCGCCAGCAGCTCCCGAGCGGGGGGTAGGTACAATGAGCAGTTCTTC. It yields the protein CASSSRAGGRYNEQFF.

This clonotype was observed a few times. The chain carries TRBV5-1 and TRBJ2-3; TRBD2 agrees at 7 bases. CDR3 length: 15 amino acids. The germline V gene encodes CDR1 SGHRS and CDR2 YFSETQ. Unmatched junction bases numbered 8, after V lost 5 bases and J lost 2 bases. The CDR3 DNA reads as TGCGCCAGCAGGACAGCGGGACGCCACACAGATACGCAGTATTTT. Its translation is CASRTAGRHTDTQYF.